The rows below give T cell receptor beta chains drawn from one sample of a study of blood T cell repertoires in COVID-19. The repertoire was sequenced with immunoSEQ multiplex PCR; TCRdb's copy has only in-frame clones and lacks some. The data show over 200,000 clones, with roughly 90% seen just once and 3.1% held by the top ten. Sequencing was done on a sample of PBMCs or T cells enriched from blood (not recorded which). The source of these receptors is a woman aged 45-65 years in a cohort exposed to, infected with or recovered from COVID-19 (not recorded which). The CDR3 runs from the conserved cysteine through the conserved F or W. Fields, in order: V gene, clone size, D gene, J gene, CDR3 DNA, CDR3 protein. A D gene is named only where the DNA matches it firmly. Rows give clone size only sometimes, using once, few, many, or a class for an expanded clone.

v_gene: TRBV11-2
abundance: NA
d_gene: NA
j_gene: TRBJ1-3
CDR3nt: TGTGCCAGCAGTCTAACAGGGCTGGCTGGAAACACCATATATTTT
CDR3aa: CASSLTGLAGNTIYF

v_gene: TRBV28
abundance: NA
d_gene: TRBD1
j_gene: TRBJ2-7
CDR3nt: TGTGCCAGCAGATCACAGGGGGCGCAACTCAACGAGCAGTACTTC
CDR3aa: CASRSQGAQLNEQYF

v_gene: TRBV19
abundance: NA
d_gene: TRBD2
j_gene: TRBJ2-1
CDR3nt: TGTGCCAGTAGTATATTAGCGGGGGGCGGAAATGAGCAGTTCTTC
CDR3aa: CASSILAGGGNEQFF

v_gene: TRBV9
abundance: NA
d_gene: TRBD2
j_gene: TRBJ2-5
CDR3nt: TGTGCCAGCAGCCCCACAGCGGGGGGAGAGACCCAGTACTTC
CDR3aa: CASSPTAGGETQYF

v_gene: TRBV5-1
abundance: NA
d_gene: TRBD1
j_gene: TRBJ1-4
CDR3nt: TGCGCCAGCAGCCCTGCGGGACAGGGGAGTTTCGGGGGTAATGAAAAACTGTTTTTT
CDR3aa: CASSPAGQGSFGGNEKLFF

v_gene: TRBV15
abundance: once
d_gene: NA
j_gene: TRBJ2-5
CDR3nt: TGTGCCACCAGCAGAGCGCGGGGAGAGACCCAGTACTTC
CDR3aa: CATSRARGETQYF

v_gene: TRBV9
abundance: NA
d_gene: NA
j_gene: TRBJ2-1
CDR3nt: TGTGCCAGCAGGGACAGAGGTGACCCCCGAGGGGCACACAATGAGCAGTTCTTC
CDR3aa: CASRDRGDPRGAHNEQFF

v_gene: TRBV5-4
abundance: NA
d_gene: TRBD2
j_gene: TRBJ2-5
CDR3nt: TGTGCCAGCAGCTGGGCGGGGGGACTCCAAGAGACCCAGTACTTC
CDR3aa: CASSWAGGLQETQYF

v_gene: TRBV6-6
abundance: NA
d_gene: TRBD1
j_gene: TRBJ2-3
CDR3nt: TGTGCCAGCAGTCAACCGACAGGGACCTACACAGATACGCAGTATTTT
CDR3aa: CASSQPTGTYTDTQYF

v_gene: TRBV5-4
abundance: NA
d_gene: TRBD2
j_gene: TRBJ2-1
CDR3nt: TGTGCCAGCAGCTTGGAGCGGGGGGATTACAATGAGCAGTTCTTC
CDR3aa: CASSLERGDYNEQFF

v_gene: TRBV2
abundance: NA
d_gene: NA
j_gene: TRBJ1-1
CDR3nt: TGTGCCAGCAGTGTGGAGTCGCAGAACACTGAAGCTTTCTTT
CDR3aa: CASSVESQNTEAFF

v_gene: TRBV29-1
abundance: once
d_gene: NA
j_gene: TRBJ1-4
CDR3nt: TGCAGCGTTGAACAACAGTTGGGTGAAAAACTGTTTTTT
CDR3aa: CSVEQQLGEKLFF

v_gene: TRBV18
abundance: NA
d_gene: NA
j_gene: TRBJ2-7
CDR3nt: TGTGCCAGCTCACCAGACAGAAACCCCTACGAGCAGTACTTC
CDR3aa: CASSPDRNPYEQYF

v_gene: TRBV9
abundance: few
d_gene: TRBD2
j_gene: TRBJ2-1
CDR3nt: TGTGCCAGCAGCGGCAGCGGGAGAATGAGCAATGAGCAGTTCTTC
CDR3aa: CASSGSGRMSNEQFF

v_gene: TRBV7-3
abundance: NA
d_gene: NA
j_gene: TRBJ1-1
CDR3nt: TGTGCCAGCAGACCCAGTCCTTTAAACACTGAAGCTTTCTTT
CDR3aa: CASRPSPLNTEAFF

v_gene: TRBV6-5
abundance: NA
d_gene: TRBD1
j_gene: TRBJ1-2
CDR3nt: TGTGCCAGCAGTTTATCAGGGGGCTATGGCTACACCTTC
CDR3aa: CASSLSGGYGYTF

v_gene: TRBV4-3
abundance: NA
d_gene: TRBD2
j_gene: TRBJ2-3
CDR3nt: TGCGCCAGCAGCCGTGGACTAGCGGGGGGACGGAGATCTAGCACAGATACGCAGTATTTT
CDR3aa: CASSRGLAGGRRSSTDTQYF

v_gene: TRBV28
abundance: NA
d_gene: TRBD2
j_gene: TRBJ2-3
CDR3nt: TGTGCCAGCCTCGGGACTAGCGGGGGGGCCCCCACAGATACGCAGTATTTT
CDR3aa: CASLGTSGGAPTDTQYF

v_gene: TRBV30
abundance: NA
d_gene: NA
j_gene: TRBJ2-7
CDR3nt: TGTGCCTGGAGTGTAGACAGGTCCTACGAGCAGTACTTC
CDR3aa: CAWSVDRSYEQYF

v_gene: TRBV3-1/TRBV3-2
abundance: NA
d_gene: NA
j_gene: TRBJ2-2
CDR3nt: TGTGCCAGCAGGGGGCCGAGCACCGGGGAGCTGTTTTTT
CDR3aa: CASRGPSTGELFF

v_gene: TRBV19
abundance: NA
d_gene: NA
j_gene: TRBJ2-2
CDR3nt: TGTGCCAGTGTACCTGGGGGCTACACCGGGGAGCTGTTTTTT
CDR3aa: CASVPGGYTGELFF

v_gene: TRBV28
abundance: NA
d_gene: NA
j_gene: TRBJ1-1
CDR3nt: TGTGCCAGCAGTTTATATCAGCGGAAAGCTTTCTTT
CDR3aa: CASSLYQRKAFF

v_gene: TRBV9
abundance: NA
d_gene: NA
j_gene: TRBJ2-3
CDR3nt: TGTGCCAGCAGCGGAGGGACTTTGGGGACAGATACGCAGTATTTT
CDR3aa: CASSGGTLGTDTQYF

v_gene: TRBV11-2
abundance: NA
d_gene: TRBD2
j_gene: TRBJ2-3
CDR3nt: TGTGCCAGCAGCTTAAACCGACTAGCGGGGGCAAAGAATACGCAGTATTTT
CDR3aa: CASSLNRLAGAKNTQYF

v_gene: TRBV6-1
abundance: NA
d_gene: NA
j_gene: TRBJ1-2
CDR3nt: TGTGCCAGCAGTGACCGGGGATTGGTGAACTATGGCTACACCTTC
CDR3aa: CASSDRGLVNYGYTF

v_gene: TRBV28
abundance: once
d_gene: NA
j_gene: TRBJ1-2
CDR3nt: TGTGCCAGCAGTATCCGGGACATAAGTGGGGGCTACACCTTC
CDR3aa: CASSIRDISGGYTF

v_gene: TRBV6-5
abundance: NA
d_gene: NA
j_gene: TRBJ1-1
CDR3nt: TGTGCCAGCAGTCTAGCCGCAGGGGTATACACTGAAGCTTTCTTT
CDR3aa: CASSLAAGVYTEAFF

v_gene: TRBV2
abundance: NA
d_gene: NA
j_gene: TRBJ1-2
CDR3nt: TGTGCCAGCAGACCCGACGGGGGCTATGGCTACACCTTC
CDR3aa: CASRPDGGYGYTF

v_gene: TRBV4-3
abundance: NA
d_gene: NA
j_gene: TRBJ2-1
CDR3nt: TGCGCCAGCAGCCAAGATCCCGGGGGAAACTACAATGAGCAGTTCTTC
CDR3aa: CASSQDPGGNYNEQFF

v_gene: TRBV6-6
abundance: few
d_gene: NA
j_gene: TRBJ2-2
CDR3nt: TGTGCCAGCAGTTACCTGGAGACCGGGGAGCTGTTTTTT
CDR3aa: CASSYLETGELFF

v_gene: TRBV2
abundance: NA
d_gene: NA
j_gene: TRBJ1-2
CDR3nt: TGTGCCAGCAGTGATCCGGGTCGGCCTTCCTTC
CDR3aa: CASSDPGRPSF

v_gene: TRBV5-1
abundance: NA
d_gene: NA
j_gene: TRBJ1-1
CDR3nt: TGCGCCAGCAGCTTTTCCAGGGAGGGCACTGAAGCTTTCTTT
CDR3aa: CASSFSREGTEAFF

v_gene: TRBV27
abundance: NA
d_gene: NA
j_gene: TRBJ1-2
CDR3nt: TGTGCCAGCAAAAAACTCGCCAGGGGAGATGGCTACACCTTC
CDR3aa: CASKKLARGDGYTF

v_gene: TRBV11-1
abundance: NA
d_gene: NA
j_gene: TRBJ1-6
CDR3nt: TGTGCCAGCAGCTTAGCATCCAGGGGATTTGCACCCCTCCACTTT
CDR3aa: CASSLASRGFAPLHF

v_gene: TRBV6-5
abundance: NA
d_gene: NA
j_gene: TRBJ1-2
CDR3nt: TGTGCCAGCAGTTACTCGAACAAGAACTATGGCTACACCTTC
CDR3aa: CASSYSNKNYGYTF

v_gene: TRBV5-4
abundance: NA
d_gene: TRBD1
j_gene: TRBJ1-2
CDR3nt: TGTGCCAGCAGCGACAGGGGACTCTATGGCTACACCTTC
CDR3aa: CASSDRGLYGYTF

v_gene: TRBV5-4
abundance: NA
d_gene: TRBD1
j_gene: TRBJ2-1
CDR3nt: TGTGCCAGCAGCTTGGCAGACAGGGTGAATTACAATGAGCAGTTCTTC
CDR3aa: CASSLADRVNYNEQFF

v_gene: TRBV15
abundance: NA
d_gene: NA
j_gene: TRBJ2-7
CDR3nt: TGTGCCACCAGCAGAGATCAGGGAAGCTACGAGCAGTACTTC
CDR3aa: CATSRDQGSYEQYF

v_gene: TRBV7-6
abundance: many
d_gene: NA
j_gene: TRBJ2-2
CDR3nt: TGTGCCAGCAGCTCCGTGGGGGCAGCCGGGGAGCTGTTTTTT
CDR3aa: CASSSVGAAGELFF

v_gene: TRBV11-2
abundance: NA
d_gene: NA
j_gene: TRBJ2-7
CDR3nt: TGTGCCAGCAGCTTTTCCCCCCCGCCAGGGGTCTACGGGCAGTACTTC
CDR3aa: CASSFSPPPGVYGQYF

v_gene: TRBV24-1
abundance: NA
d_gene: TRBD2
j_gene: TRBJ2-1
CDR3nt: TGTGCCACCAGTGATCCGGGACTAGCGCTTGGTGAGCAGTTCTTC
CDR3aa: CATSDPGLALGEQFF